These 9 T cell receptor beta chains originate from one sample sequenced in a study of T-cell memory formation after mild COVID-19. TCRdb independently ran MiXCR on the 5' RACE reads; one entry per CDR3 protein. This repertoire shows hundreds of thousands of distinct CDR3 sequences, around 20% found once; its top ten account for around 12%. Material: PBMCs or a T cell subset sorted from them (not recorded which). All receptors derive from an adult woman who had mild COVID-19 (a few samples of this study predate the infection). Cell type and time point are not known.

The genes are TRBV20-1 and TRBJ2-5; 11 positions agree with TRBD2. The CDR3 is 15 residues long. Trimming took 5 bases from V and 2 from J; bases not matched to a gene: 7. Germline CDR1 and CDR2: DFQATT and SNEGSKA (reference sequence). CDR3 in amino acids: CSAHSTSGNQETQYF. CDR3 bases: TGCAGTGCTCACTCGACTAGCGGGAATCAAGAGACCCAGTACTTC.

This clonotype was observed a handful of times. In DNA, the CDR3 is TGTGCCAGCAGCGTGATTGTCGGGGCCGGGGAGCTGTTTTTT. Amino acid sequence: CASSVIVGAGELFF. This chain links TRBV9 with TRBJ2-2; TRBD2 is a possible D gene (5 bases). This CDR3 region has 14 residues. Germline V gene sequence: CDR1 SGDLS, CDR2 YYNGEE. V was trimmed by 2 bases and J by 6 bases, leaving 11 bases between them.

The CDR3 sequence is CASSPPGKSGVNEQFF. The CDR3 DNA reads as TGTGCCAGCTCACCCCCAGGGAAGTCCGGGGTCAATGAGCAGTTCTTC. The chain joins TRBV18 to TRBJ2-1, with D perhaps matching TRBD1 or TRBD2 (5 bases each). Germline values: CDR1 KGHSH, CDR2 LQKENI. V was shortened by 3 bases and J by 6 bases, with 18 bases between the two germline ends. The CDR3 length is 16 residues.

J is TRBJ2-7 and V is TRBV12-3 or TRBV12-4, with a possible D match to TRBD2 (6 bases). The CDR3 consists of 14 residues. Trimming left V 3 bases short and J 3 bases short, with 12 bases between. CDR3 amino acids: CASSLRDGDYEQYF. DNA of the CDR3: TGTGCCAGCAGTTTGCGGGACGGGGACTACGAGCAGTACTTC.

This clonotype was seen a handful of times. In DNA, the CDR3 is TGTGCCAGCTCACCTCCTAGCGGGGGCGTCAAAGAGACCCAGTACTTC. As protein: CASSPPSGGVKETQYF. The J gene is TRBJ2-5, the V gene TRBV18; 10 nucleotides match TRBD2. CDR3 length: 16 residues. Germline V gives CDR1 KGHSH, CDR2 LQKENI. Trimming cost V 3 bases and J 3 bases; bases outside gene matches: 7.

The V and J genes are TRBV6-2 or TRBV6-3 and TRBJ2-1, with D perhaps given as TRBD1 or TRBD2 (6 bases each). Looked up from germline, CDR1 is MNHEY and CDR2 is SVGEGT. Trimming shortened V by 5 bases and J by 6 bases, and 14 bases separated the two germline ends. CDR3 length: 14 amino acids. The CDR3 loop is CASSRPGAFNEQFF. In nucleotides, the CDR3 is TGTGCCAGCAGTCGCCCGGGGGCCTTCAATGAGCAGTTCTTC.

The J gene is TRBJ2-7, the V gene TRBV10-3, with D perhaps TRBD2 (5 bases). Trimming stripped 4 bases from V and 7 bases from J, with 14 bases between. CDR1 and CDR2 (germline): ENHRY, SYGVKD. The CDR3 is made up of 13 amino acids. CDR3 protein: CAISGSGTREQYF. The CDR3 region has the DNA TGTGCCATCAGTGGAAGCGGTACGCGGGAGCAGTACTTC.

The chain carries TRBV25-1 and TRBJ2-7; D gene ambiguous. The CDR3 runs 11 residues. V lost 2 bases and J lost 2, with 1 base in between. In germline, CDR1 is MGHDK, CDR2 SYGVNS. CDR3 bases: TGTGCCAGCAGTGAAACCTACGAGCAGTACTTC. As protein: CASSETYEQYF.

The chain employs TRBV7-9 and TRBJ2-7, with D perhaps matching TRBD1 (5 bases). The CDR3 is 14 amino acids. V dropped 8 bases and J dropped 3 bases, with 17 bases sitting between them. Germline CDR1 and CDR2: SEHNR and FQNEAQ (reference sequence). The CDR3 reads CASSNPRDVYEQYF. Here the CDR3 DNA reads TGTGCCAGCTCCAACCCCAGGGATGTCTACGAGCAGTACTTC.